This TCR beta chain was sequenced during a study of T cells in Graves' hyperthyroidism and ophthalmopathy. For the study at large: Pretreatment peripheral blood was obtained at initial diagnosis.

This clonotype is a singleton in its sample. Its antigen is not identified. Lactation, pregnancy, other autoimmune disease or uncontrolled infection excluded patients. Each diagnosis was grounded in clinical symptoms, serum thyroxine and TRAb, thyroid ultrasound, and orbital computed tomography. Findings of the study overall: Most expanded thyroid clonotypes above 0.001 recurred in blood.

The CDR3 regions of TCR beta were amplified from RNA transcripts. First-round RT-PCR with HTBI primers amplified the TCR CDR3 region. Each CDR3 protein gets one entry after TCRdb re-called the multiplex PCR reads with MiXCR. The profile shows nearly 600,000 distinct CDR3 sequences, approximately 15% of them singletons. V lost 7 bases to trimming and J lost 0 bases; unmatched junction nucleotides: 13. The length of the CDR3 is 18 residues. The sample comprised blood. This chain uses TRBV12-3 or TRBV12-4 with TRBJ1-5, with TRBD1 matching over 9 bases. This TCR came from a woman younger than 30 with Graves' ophthalmopathy. The CDR3 loop is CASTSGTGKLYSNQPQHF. The CDR3 region has the DNA TGTGCCAGCACCTCGGGGACAGGGAAACTATATAGCAATCAGCCCCAGCATTTT.